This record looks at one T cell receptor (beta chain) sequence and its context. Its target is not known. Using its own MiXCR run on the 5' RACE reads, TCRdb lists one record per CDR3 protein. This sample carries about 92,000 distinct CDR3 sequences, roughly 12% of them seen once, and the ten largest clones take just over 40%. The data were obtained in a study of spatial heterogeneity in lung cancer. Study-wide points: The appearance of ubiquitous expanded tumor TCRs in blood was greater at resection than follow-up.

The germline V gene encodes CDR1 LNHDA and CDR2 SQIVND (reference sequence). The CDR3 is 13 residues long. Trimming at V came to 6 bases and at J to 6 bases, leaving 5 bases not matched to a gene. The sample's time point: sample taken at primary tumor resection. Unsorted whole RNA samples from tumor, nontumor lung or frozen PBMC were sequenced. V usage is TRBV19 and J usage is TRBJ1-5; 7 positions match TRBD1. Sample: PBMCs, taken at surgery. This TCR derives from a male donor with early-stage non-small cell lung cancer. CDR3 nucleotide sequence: TGTGCCAGTAGCGAACAGGGGTCTCAGCCCCAGCATTTT. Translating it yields CASSEQGSQPQHF.